Presented here are 8 T cell receptor beta chains from one specimen sequenced in a study of cytomegalovirus exposure and HLA in healthy donors. PCR was performed using 60 Vbeta and 13 Jbeta primers. This table comes from immunoSEQ multiplex PCR, and its TCRdb copy is limited to in-frame clones, with some not included. The repertoire has under 150,000 clones, 79% of them found once; the top ten carry about 1%. The sequencing input was PBMCs. The receptors derive from a male donor in good health and CMV-seronegative.

This clone was detected only a few times. The CDR3 nucleotides are TGTGCCACCAGCAGGCGGGGGTTCAAGTTCTTC. Its translation: CATSRRGFKFF. The chain employs TRBV15 and TRBJ2-1; 7 nucleotides agree with TRBD2. This CDR3 contains 11 residues. Per germline, CDR1 LNHNV and CDR2 YYDKDF (reference sequence). Trimming removed 3 bases from V and 14 bases from J; junction bases left unmatched: 4.

V and J are TRBV9 and TRBJ2-5; 14 nucleotides align to TRBD2. CDR1 is SGDLS, CDR2 YYNGEE, per germline. J gave up 5 bases and V 0 bases, and 6 bases lay outside the gene matches. The CDR3 loop spans 17 amino acids. The CDR3 bases are TGTGCCAGCAGCGTAGGACTAGCGGGGGGGCTTTCGGAGACCCAGTACTTC. This encodes CASSVGLAGGLSETQYF. Drawing the rest from reference TRBV9 and TRBJ2-5, the complete variable domain is DSGVTQTPKHLITATGQRVTLRCSPRSGDLSVYWYQQSLDQGLQFLIQYYNGEERAKGNILERFSAQQFPDLHSELNLSSLELGDSALYFCASSVGLAGGLSETQYFGPGTRLLVL.

This chain joins TRBV9 and TRBJ1-1, with D perhaps matching TRBD1 (6 bases). CDR3 length equals 14 residues. The V gene's germline CDR1 is SGDLS and CDR2 YYNGEE. Trimming removed 5 bases at V and 3 bases at J, with 14 bases between. The CDR3 sequence is CASRSGGGDTEAFF. The CDR3 coding sequence is TGTGCCAGCAGATCGGGAGGGGGGGACACTGAAGCTTTCTTT.

The V gene is TRBV7-8, the J gene TRBJ2-1, with D tentatively TRBD2 (6 bases). This CDR3 is 17 amino acids long. Trimming removed 6 bases at V and 0 bases at J, with 18 bases between. Germline V gene sequence: CDR1 SGHVS, CDR2 FQNEAQ. Written as DNA, the CDR3 is TGTGCCAGCAGTCCTAGGACTATCCCTAACTCCTACAATGAGCAGTTCTTC. Translated: CASSPRTIPNSYNEQFF. The whole variable domain, filled in from reference TRBV7-8 and TRBJ2-1, reads GAGVSQSPRYKVAKRGQDVALRCDPISGHVSLFWYQQALGQGPEFLTYFQNEAQLDKSGLPSDRFFAERPEGSVSTLKIQRTQQEDSAVYLCASSPRTIPNSYNEQFFGPGTRLTVL.

The chain joins TRBV5-1 to TRBJ2-7; 10 bases fit TRBD1. Germline V lookup: CDR1 SGHRS, CDR2 YFSETQ. The CDR3 runs to 16 residues. J lost 5 bases, V lost 0 bases, and 8 bases had no gene match. The CDR3 coding sequence is TGCGCCAGCAGCTTGGAGGGGACAGGGGTGGGCGACGAGCAGTACTTC. This translates into CASSLEGTGVGDEQYF.

V and J are TRBV9 and TRBJ2-3; D unresolved. V dropped 5 bases and J dropped 0 bases, with 7 bases sitting between them. CDR3 length equals 13 residues. Germline CDR1 SGDLS, CDR2 YYNGEE. CDR3 region: CASRRESTDTQYF. CDR3 nucleotides: TGTGCCAGCAGACGAGAGAGCACAGATACGCAGTATTTT. The entire variable domain, with the rest obtained from reference TRBV9 and TRBJ2-3, is as follows: DSGVTQTPKHLITATGQRVTLRCSPRSGDLSVYWYQQSLDQGLQFLIQYYNGEERAKGNILERFSAQQFPDLHSELNLSSLELGDSALYFCASRRESTDTQYFGPGTRLTVL.

The rearrangement uses TRBV7-2 and TRBJ2-7; D remains ambiguous. Germline CDR1 is SGHTA and CDR2 is FQGNSA. Trimming shortened V by 6 bases and J by 7 bases, and 22 bases separated the two germline ends. This CDR3 is built from 15 residues. CDR3 nucleotide sequence: TGTGCCAGCAGACCCGACTTACCGTCCACTTTAGAGCAGTACTTC. It codes for CASRPDLPSTLEQYF.

The J gene is TRBJ2-7, the V gene TRBV30; 12 positions agree with TRBD2. CDR3 length equals 17 residues. In germline, CDR1 is GTSNPN, CDR2 SVGIG (reference sequence). With 1 base clipped from V and 0 bases from J, the junction kept 7 bases outside the gene matches. CDR3 loop: CAWSEASGGASSYEQYF. The CDR3, as DNA: TGTGCCTGGAGTGAGGCTAGCGGGGGGGCGAGCTCCTACGAGCAGTACTTC.